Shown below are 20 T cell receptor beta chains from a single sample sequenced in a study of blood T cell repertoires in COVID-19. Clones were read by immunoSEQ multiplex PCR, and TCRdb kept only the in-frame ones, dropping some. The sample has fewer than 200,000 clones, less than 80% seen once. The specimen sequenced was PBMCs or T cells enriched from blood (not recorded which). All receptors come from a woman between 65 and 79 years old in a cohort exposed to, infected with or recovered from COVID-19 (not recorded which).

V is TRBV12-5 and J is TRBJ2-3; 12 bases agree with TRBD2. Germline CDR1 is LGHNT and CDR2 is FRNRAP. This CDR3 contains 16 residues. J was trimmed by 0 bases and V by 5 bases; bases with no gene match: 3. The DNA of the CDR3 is TGTGCTAGTGGTACTGGGACTAGCGGGAGCACAGATACGCAGTATTTT. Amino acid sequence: CASGTGTSGSTDTQYF.

The DNA of the CDR3 is TGCGCCAGCAGCTTCTCACCCGGGAGCTCCTACGAGCAGTACTTC. Residues: CASSFSPGSSYEQYF. The rearrangement joins TRBV5-1 to TRBJ2-7, with D possibly matching TRBD2 (6 bases). Trimming cost V 2 bases and J 0 bases, with 12 bases left between them. The length of the CDR3 is 15 residues. Germline V gene data show CDR1 as SGHRS and CDR2 as YFSETQ.

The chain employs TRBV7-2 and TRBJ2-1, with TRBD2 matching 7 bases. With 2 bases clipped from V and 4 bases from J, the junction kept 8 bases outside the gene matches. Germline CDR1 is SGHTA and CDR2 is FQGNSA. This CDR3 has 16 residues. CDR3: CASSLNTASGYNEQFF. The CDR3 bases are TGTGCCAGCAGCTTAAATACTGCTAGCGGTTACAATGAGCAGTTCTTC.

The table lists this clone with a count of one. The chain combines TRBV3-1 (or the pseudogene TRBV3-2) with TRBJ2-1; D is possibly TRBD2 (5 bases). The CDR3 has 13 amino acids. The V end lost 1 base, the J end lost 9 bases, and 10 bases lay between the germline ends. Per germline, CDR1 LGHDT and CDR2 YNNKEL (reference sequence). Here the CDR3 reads CASSQGPSLEQFF. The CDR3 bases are TGTGCCAGCAGCCAAGGCCCTAGCCTTGAGCAGTTCTTC.

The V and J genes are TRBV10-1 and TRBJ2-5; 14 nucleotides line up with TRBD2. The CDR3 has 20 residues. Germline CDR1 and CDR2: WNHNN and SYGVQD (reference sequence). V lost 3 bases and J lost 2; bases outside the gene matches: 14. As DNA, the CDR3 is TGCGCCAGCAGTGAAGTGAAGGGACTAGCGGGAGTCTGTGATCAAGAGACCCAGTACTTC. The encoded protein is CASSEVKGLAGVCDQETQYF.

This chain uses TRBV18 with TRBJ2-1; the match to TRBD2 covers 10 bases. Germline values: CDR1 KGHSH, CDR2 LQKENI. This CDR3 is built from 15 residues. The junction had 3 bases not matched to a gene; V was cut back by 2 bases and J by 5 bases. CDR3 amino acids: CASSPSSGSDNEQFF. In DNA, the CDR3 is TGTGCCAGCTCACCATCTAGCGGGAGTGACAATGAGCAGTTCTTC.

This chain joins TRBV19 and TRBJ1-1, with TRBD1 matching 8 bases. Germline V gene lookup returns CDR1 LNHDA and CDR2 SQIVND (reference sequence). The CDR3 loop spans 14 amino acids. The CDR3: CVSSQDRENTEAFF. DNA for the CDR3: TGTGTCTCTTCCCAGGACAGGGAGAACACTGAAGCTTTCTTT. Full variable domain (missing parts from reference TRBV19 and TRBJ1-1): DGGITQSPKYLFRKEGQNVTLSCEQNLNHDAMYWYRQDPGQGLRLIYYSQIVNDFQKGDIAEGYSVSREKKESFPLTVTSAQKNPTAFYLCVSSQDRENTEAFFGQGTRLTVV.

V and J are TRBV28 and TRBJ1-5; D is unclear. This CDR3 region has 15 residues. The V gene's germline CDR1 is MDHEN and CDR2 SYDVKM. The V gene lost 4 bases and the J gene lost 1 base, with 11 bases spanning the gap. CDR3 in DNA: TGTGCCAGCAGTTCCACAGTACCAAGCAATCAGCCCCAGCATTTT. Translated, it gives CASSSTVPSNQPQHF.

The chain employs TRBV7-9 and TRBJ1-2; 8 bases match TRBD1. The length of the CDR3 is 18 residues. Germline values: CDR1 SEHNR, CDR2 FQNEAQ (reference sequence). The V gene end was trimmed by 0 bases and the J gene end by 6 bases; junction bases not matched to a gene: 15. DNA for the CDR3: TGTGCCAGCAGCTTAGCTGGACAGGGCCCCTTATCGGGCGATGGCTACACCTTC. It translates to CASSLAGQGPLSGDGYTF.

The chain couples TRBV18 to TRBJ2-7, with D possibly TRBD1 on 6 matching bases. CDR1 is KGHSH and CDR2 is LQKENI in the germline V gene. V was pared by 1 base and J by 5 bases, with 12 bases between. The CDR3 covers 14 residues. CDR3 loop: CASSPLPDSHEQYF. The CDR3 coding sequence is TGTGCCAGCTCACCACTGCCGGACAGCCACGAGCAGTACTTC. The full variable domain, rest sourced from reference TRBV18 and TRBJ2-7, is NAGVMQNPRHLVRRRGQEARLRCSPMKGHSHVYWYRQLPEEGLKFMVYLQKENIIDESGMPKERFSAEFPKEGPSILRIQQVVRGDSAAYFCASSPLPDSHEQYFGPGTRLTVT.

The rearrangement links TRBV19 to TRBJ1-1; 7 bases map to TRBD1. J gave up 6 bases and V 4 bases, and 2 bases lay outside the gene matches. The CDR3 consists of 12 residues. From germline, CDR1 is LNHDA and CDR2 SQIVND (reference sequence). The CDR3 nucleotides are TGTGCCAGTAGTAGACAGGGATCTGAAGCTTTCTTT. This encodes CASSRQGSEAFF.

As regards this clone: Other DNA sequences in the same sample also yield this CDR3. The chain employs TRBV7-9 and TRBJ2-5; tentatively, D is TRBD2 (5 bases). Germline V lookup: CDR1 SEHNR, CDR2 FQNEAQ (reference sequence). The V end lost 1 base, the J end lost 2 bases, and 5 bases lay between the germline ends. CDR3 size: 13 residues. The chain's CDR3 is CASSLGGQETQYF. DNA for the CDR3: TGTGCCAGCAGCTTAGGAGGGCAAGAGACCCAGTACTTC.

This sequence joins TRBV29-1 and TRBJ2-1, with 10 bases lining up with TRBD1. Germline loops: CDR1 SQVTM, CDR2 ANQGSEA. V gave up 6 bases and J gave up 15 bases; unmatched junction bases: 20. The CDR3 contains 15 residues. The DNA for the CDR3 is TGCAGCGTCGGAGGGGTGACAGGGGGCGGCCCCCAGGGGTTCTTC. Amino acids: CSVGGVTGGGPQGFF.

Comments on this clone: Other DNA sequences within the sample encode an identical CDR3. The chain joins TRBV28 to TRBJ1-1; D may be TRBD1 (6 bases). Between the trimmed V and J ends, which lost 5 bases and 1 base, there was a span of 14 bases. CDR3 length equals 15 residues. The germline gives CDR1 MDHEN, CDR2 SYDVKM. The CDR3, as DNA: TGTGCCAGCAGTCCGCTGGGCAGGGGGAACACTGAAGCTTTCTTT. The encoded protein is CASSPLGRGNTEAFF.

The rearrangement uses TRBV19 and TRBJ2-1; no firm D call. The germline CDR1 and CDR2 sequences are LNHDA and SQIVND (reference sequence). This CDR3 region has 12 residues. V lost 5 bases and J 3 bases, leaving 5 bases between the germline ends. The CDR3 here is CASSPNYNEQFF. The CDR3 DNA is TGTGCCAGTAGTCCAAACTACAATGAGCAGTTCTTC.

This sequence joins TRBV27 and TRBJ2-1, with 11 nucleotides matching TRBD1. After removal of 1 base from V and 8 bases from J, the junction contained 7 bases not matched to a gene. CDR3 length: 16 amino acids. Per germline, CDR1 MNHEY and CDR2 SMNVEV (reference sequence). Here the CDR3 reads CASSLWGTGGPDEQFF. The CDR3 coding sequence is TGTGCCAGCAGTTTATGGGGGACAGGGGGGCCCGATGAGCAGTTCTTC.

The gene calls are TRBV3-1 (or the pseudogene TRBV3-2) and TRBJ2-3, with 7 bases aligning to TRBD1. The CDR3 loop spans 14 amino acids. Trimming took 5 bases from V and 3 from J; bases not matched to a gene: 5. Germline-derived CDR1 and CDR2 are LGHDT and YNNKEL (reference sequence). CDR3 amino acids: CASSKRQGTDTQYF. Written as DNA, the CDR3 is TGTGCCAGCAGCAAAAGACAGGGTACAGATACGCAGTATTTT.

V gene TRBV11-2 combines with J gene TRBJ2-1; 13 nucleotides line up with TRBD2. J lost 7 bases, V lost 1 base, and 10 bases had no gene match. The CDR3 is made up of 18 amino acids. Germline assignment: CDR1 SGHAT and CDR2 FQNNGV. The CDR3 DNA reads TGTGCCAGCAGCTTAGTTAGGACTAGCGGGAGTTTTCCAAATGAGCAGTTCTTC. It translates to CASSLVRTSGSFPNEQFF.

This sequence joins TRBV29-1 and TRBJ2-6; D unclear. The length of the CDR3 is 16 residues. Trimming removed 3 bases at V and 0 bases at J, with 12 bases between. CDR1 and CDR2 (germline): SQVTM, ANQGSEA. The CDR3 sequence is CSVELGSNSGANVLTF. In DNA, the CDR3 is TGCAGCGTTGAGTTGGGCAGTAACTCTGGGGCCAACGTCCTGACTTTC.

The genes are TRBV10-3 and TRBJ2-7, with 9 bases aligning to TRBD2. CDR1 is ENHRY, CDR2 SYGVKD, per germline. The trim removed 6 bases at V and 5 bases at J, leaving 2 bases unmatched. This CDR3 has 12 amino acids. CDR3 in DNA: TGTGCCATCAGGCGGGAGGGGGACGAGCAGTACTTC. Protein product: CAIRREGDEQYF.